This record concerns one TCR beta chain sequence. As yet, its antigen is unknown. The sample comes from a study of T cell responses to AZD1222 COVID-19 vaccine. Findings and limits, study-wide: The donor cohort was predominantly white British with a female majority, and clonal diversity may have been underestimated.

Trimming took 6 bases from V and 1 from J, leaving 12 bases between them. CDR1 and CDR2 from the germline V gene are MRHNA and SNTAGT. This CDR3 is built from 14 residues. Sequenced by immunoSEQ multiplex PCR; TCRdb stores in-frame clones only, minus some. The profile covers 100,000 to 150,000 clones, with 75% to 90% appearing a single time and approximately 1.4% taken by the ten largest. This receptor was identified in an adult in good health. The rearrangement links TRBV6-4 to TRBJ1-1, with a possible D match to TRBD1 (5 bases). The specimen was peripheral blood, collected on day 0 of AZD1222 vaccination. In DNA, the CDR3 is TGTGCCAGCAGATTGACAGAATCGAACACTGAAGCTTTCTTT. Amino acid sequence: CASRLTESNTEAFF.